This TCR beta chain was identified during a study of shared T cell receptors in the human thymus (dated by TCRdb to the early 2020s). Regarding the complete study: The study examined how self-reactive, shared T-cell receptor alpha chains are generated in the human thymus.

In this sample, this clone turned up once. Which antigen it targets is not known. Base qualities are not recorded, but no much larger clone differs from it by a single base. Libraries were built with the immunoSEQ multiplex PCR assay. Imported from immuneACCESS, the table was reduced by TCRdb to in-frame sequences with V and J called. These copies leave out some clones; in studies compared against another copy, an unresolved V gene accounts for under half, and the cause of the remainder is not known. The table for this sample lists hundreds of thousands of clones; 70% to 90% of them were counted only once. Approximately 0.01% of the sample belongs to the ten largest clones. The germline V gene gives CDR1 as SGHDT and CDR2 as YYEEEE. Including cysteine and phenylalanine, the CDR3 has 15 amino acids. The only DNA kept is the CDR3, 45 bases in frame from the first base. V loses 3 bases, J loses 3 bases, and the germline ends lie 15 bases apart.

These data also formed part of another study, on human thymus T cells. The second paper further reports: Immunologically healthy infants undergoing open corrective cardiac surgery for congenital heart defects in Finland were used as donors. Thymus tissue was obtained as surgical resects removed during corrective cardiac surgery. Usage of V and J gene segments appeared to be biased in both the thymic and the peripheral blood repertoires. According to the related research, thymic TCR repertoires were highly overlapping among unrelated individuals. The study described the TCR alpha and beta repertoires in roughly 8 infant thymus samples and a few matching peripheral blood samples. Donor ages ranging from about 7 to 250 days were recorded, and 5 to 7 male and a couple of female infants were included in the cohort. Thymocytes were mechanically released from the tissue and were stored as pellets of 10-30 million cells at -70 degrees C. A QIAsymphony instrument was used to extract genomic DNA from the frozen cell pellets. The immunoSEQ multiplex PCR assay was used to amplify the TCRB and TCRAD loci from a standardized quantity of quality-controlled genomic DNA. The V(D)J region was spanned by amplicons of a length sufficient to cover the CDR3 and to identify V and J genes. The commercial immunoSEQ service was used to sequence amplicons on an Illumina platform. Primer bias and sequencing errors were corrected using previously described methods, and TCRAD and TCRB definitions followed the IMGT database. Repertoires were analysed with immunoSEQ Analyzer 3.0 and VDJTools, covering basic statistics, V/J segment usage, diversity estimates, rarefaction and pairwise overlap. Diversity was estimated with Chao1, ChaoE, Efron-Thisted, Shannon and inverse Simpson indices, and also on datasets down-sampled to the smallest sample. Repertoire overlap was determined by strict matching of CDR3 nucleotide sequence, V gene and J gene, and Jaccard-based multidimensional scaling clustering was applied. Thymus samples yielded on average about 810,000 unique TCRB clonotypes, compared with 80,000 to 85,000 from blood samples.

The rearrangement joined TRBV5-6 to TRBJ2-5; the D gene is possibly TRBD1, with 6 bases matching. The origin of this receptor is a boy in the first two years of life with a congenital heart defect. Donor details come from another sample of the same person, matched by shared clones. Material for sequencing was thymocytes. The CDR3 corresponds to CASSSNRDTKETQYF. The DNA reads TGTGCCAGCAGCTCTAACCGGGACACCAAAGAGACCCAGTACTTC. This CDR3, with the reference TRBV5-6 and TRBJ2-5 proteins standing in past its ends, gives the full variable domain DAGVTQSPTHLIKTRGQQVTLRCSPKSGHDTVSWYQQALGQGPQFIFQYYEEEERQRGNFPDRFSGHQFPNYSSELNVNALLLGDSALYLCASSSNRDTKETQYFGPGTRLLVL.